The source of this T cell receptor (beta chain) is a study of cytotoxic CD8 clonotypes in ibrutinib-treated CLL. Study conclusions and caveats: Public clonotypes (which were uncommon) either contracted or remained stable on treatment. Baseline clonality exceeded age-matched healthy donors and tracked circulating CD8+ T-cell counts.

About this clone itself: The antigen remains undetermined.

CDR1 and CDR2 (germline): MNHNS, SASEGT. Trimming shortened V by 4 bases and J by 0 bases, and 9 bases separated the two germline ends. The CDR3 covers 15 residues. The source of roughly 1.9 micrograms of genomic DNA for TCR beta libraries was cryopreserved PBMCs. Libraries were prepared by immunoSEQ multiplex PCR; TCRdb keeps only in-frame clonotypes and omits some of them. The sample holds 330,000 or so clones, over 55% seen once. Here the sequenced sample was PBMCs, taken after 36 months of ibrutinib treatment. The receptor was derived from a human donor with chronic lymphocytic leukemia. This chain uses TRBV6-1 with TRBJ2-2, with D uncertain. CDR3 sequence (DNA): TGTGCCAGCAGTGTTCTACGAACGAACACCGGGGAGCTGTTTTTT. Translating it yields CASSVLRTNTGELFF.